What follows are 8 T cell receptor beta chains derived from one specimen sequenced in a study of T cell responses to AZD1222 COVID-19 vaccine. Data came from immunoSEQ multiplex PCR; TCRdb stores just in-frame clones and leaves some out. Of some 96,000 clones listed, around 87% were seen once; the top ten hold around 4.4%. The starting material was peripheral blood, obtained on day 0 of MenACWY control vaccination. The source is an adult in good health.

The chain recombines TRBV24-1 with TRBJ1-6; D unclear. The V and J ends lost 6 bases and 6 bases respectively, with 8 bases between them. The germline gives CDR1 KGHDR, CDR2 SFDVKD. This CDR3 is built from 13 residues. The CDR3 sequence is CATSHRSNSPLHF. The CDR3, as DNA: TGTGCCACCAGTCACCGCAGTAATTCACCCCTCCACTTT.

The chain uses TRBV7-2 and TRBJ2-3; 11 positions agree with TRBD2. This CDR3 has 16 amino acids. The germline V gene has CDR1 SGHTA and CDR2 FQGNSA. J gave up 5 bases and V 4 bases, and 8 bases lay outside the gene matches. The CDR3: CASSSARLAGGDTQYF. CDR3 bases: TGTGCCAGCAGCTCTGCAAGGCTAGCGGGGGGAGATACGCAGTATTTT.

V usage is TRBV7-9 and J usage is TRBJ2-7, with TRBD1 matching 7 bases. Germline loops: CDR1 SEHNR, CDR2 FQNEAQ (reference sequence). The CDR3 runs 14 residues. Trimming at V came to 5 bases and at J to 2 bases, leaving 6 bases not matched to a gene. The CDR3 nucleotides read TGTGCCAGCAGCCCACCAGGGGGAACCTACGAGCAGTACTTC. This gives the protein CASSPPGGTYEQYF.

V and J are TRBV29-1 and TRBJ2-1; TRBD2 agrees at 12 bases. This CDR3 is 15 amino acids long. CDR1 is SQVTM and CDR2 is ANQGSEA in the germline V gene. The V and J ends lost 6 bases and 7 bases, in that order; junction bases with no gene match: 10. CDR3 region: CSVDLLAGGTNEQFF. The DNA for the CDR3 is TGCAGCGTCGATCTCCTAGCGGGGGGGACGAATGAGCAGTTCTTC.

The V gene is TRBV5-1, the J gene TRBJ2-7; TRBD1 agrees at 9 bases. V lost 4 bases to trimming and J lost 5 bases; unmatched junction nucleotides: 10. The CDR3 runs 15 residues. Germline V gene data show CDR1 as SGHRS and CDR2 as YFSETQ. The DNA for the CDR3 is TGCGCCAGCAGCCAGAACCGACAGGGGGAACACGAGCAGTACTTC. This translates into CASSQNRQGEHEQYF.

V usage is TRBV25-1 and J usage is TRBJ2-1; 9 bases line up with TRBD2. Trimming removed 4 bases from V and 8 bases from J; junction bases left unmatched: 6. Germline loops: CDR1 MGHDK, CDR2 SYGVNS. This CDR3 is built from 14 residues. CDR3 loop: CASSGLAEIDEQFF. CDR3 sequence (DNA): TGTGCCAGCAGTGGACTAGCGGAGATCGATGAGCAGTTCTTC.

The CDR3 spells CASSHLGTTHTDTQYF. The CDR3 DNA follows: TGTGCCAGCAGCCACCTCGGGACTACCCACACAGATACGCAGTATTTT. The V gene is TRBV3-1 (or the pseudogene TRBV3-2), the J gene TRBJ2-3; 7 nucleotides align to TRBD2. From germline, CDR1 is LGHDT and CDR2 YNNKEL (reference sequence). The length of the CDR3 is 16 residues. V lost 3 bases, J lost 2 bases, and 8 bases stayed unmatched.

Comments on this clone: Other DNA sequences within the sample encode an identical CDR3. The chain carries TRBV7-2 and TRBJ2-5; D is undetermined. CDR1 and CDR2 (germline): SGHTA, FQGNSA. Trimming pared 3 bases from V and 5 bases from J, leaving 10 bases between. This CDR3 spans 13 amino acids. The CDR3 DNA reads TGTGCCAGCAGCTTGACACCTCAGGAGACCCAGTACTTC. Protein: CASSLTPQETQYF.